The entry below gives a single T cell receptor beta chain sequence along with its context. Its antigen is undetermined. The repertoire was sequenced with immunoSEQ multiplex PCR; TCRdb's copy has only in-frame clones and lacks some. Of 95,000 to 120,000 clones in the sample, roughly 89% are singletons; the top ten hold roughly 0.31%. This sample was included in a study of Tregs in tolerant kidney transplant recipients. As for the study in general: Recipients received nonmyeloablative bone marrow transplants from related graft donors, with transient mixed chimerism.

General study results and limits: Biological reproducibility was not directly addressed in this study.

Thawed PBMCs were FACS-sorted into unstimulated CD4+CD25+CD127- regulatory T cells, CD4+CD25- non-regulatory cells, CD4 and CD8 cells. The sequence derives from a human donor who received a combined kidney and bone marrow transplant. Sequenced material: CD4+ T cells from blood, taken before the transplant.

The DNA for the CDR3 is TGTGCCAGTAGGCTGAGCTCTGGAAACACCATATATTTT. This encodes CASRLSSGNTIYF. The rearrangement joins TRBV19 to TRBJ1-3, with D unclear. V lost 6 bases, J lost 0 bases, and 6 bases lay in between. The CDR3 consists of 13 residues. Germline loops: CDR1 LNHDA, CDR2 SQIVND (reference sequence).